This entry lists 9 T cell receptor beta chains sequenced from one sample in a study of human T cells and chemical hapten exposure. The authors extracted total RNA from unfractionated whole blood. Individual cDNA molecules (in the library) carried attached unique molecular identifiers. TCRdb reprocessed the reads with MiXCR, giving one entry per CDR3 protein. This table has roughly 120,000 distinct CDR3 sequences, around 9% appearing once. Sequences were obtained from whole blood. The receptors shown here come from a human donor in good health. Some clones in this sample may be carry-over from other donors' samples.

This clonotype was seen at least ten times. The J gene is TRBJ2-3, the V gene TRBV5-1; 14 nucleotides match TRBD2. Per the germline V gene, CDR1 is SGHRS and CDR2 is YFSETQ. V shed 3 bases, J shed 0 bases, and the junction held 6 bases outside the gene matches. The CDR3 has 18 residues. CDR3 loop: CASSSPTSGGDSTDTQYF. The CDR3 DNA sequence: TGCGCCAGCAGCTCCCCGACTAGCGGGGGGGATAGCACAGATACGCAGTATTTT.

CDR3 sequence (DNA): TGTGCCAGCAGCCAAGATACAACAGAACTGAACTACGAGCAGTACTTC. The encoded protein is CASSQDTTELNYEQYF. The rearrangement joins TRBV3-1 to TRBJ2-7; D is ambiguous. CDR1 and CDR2 from the germline V gene are LGHDT and YNNKEL (reference sequence). CDR3 length: 16 amino acids. The V end was cut by 0 bases, the J end by 3 bases, with 15 bases between.

This clonotype was recorded a few times. The V call is TRBV5-1, the J call TRBJ2-5; 9 bases fit TRBD1. V lost 4 bases to trimming and J lost 0 bases; unmatched junction nucleotides: 7. The length of the CDR3 is 16 residues. CDR1 and CDR2 (germline): SGHRS, YFSETQ. CDR3 nucleotides: TGCGCCAGCAGCAAGGCCGGGACAGGGCACCAAGAGACCCAGTACTTC. Translating it yields CASSKAGTGHQETQYF.

The rearrangement joins TRBV5-1 to TRBJ2-3; 11 bases map to TRBD2. The CDR3 has 14 residues. V gave up 6 bases and J gave up 3 bases; unmatched junction bases: 3. In germline, CDR1 is SGHRS, CDR2 YFSETQ. The CDR3 DNA reads TGCGCCAGCAAACTAGCGGGAGTTACAGATACGCAGTATTTT. Its translation: CASKLAGVTDTQYF.

At least ten counts were recorded for this clonotype. The chain has TRBV5-1 and TRBJ2-5; no definite D call. V was pared by 4 bases and J by 1 base, with 2 bases between. The CDR3 is 11 residues long. Per the germline V gene, CDR1 is SGHRS and CDR2 is YFSETQ. CDR3 region: CASSTQETQYF. Here the CDR3 DNA reads TGCGCCAGCAGCACCCAAGAGACCCAGTACTTC.

A few counts support this clonotype. The V and J genes are TRBV10-3 and TRBJ2-3; TRBD1 matches at 10 bases. CDR3 size: 17 residues. Germline V CDR1 and CDR2: ENHRY, SYGVKD. The V and J ends lost 6 bases and 2 bases, in that order; junction bases with no gene match: 11. The CDR3 here is CAIRPGQGNPHTDTQYF. CDR3 nucleotide sequence: TGTGCCATCAGGCCGGGACAGGGGAATCCTCACACAGATACGCAGTATTTT.

This clonotype was detected a few times. The chain combines TRBV28 with TRBJ2-1, with 7 bases identical to TRBD2. With 10 bases clipped from V and 3 bases from J, the junction kept 15 bases outside the gene matches. The CDR3 extends over 16 amino acids. Germline CDR1 is MDHEN and CDR2 is SYDVKM. The CDR3 sequence: CATLGPLGLYYNEQFF. For the CDR3, the DNA is TGTGCCACCCTCGGACCTCTGGGACTATACTACAATGAGCAGTTCTTC.

This clonotype occurred a few times. V gene TRBV6-1 combines with J gene TRBJ2-3, with 7 bases matching TRBD2. Germline loops: CDR1 MNHNS, CDR2 SASEGT. The CDR3 extends over 14 amino acids. The J segment lost 3 bases and the V segment lost 3 bases, leaving 3 bases of the junction unmatched. DNA for the CDR3: TGTGCCAGCAGTGAGCGCGGGAGAACAGATACGCAGTATTTT. Its translation is CASSERGRTDTQYF.

V is TRBV3-1 and J is TRBJ2-7; 10 nucleotides match TRBD1. CDR1 and CDR2 from the germline V gene are LGHDT and YNNKEL (reference sequence). J was trimmed by 5 bases and V by 0 bases; bases with no gene match: 4. The CDR3 consists of 15 residues. The CDR3 spells CASSQEGTGVDEQYF. CDR3 DNA sequence: TGTGCCAGCAGCCAAGAAGGGACAGGGGTGGACGAGCAGTACTTC.